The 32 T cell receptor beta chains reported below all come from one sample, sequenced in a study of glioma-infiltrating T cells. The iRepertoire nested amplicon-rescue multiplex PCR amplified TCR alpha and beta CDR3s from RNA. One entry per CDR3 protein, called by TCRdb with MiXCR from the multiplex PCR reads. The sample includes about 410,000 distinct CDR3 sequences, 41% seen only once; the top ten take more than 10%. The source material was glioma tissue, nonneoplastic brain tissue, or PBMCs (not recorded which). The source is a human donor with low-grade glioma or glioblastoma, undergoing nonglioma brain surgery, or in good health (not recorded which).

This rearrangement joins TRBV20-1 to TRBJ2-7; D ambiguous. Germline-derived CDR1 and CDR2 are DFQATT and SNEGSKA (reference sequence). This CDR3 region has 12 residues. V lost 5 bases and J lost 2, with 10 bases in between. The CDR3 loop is CSAGPGPYEQYF. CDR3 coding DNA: TGCAGTGCTGGACCCGGACCCTACGAGCAGTACTTC.

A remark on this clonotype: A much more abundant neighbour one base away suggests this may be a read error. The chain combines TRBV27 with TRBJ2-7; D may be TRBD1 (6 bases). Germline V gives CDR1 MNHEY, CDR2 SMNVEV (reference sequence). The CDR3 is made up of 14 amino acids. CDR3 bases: TGTGCCAGGCTGGACAGTTCCCCGGGGTACGAGAAGTACTTC. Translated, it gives CARLDSSPGYEKYF.

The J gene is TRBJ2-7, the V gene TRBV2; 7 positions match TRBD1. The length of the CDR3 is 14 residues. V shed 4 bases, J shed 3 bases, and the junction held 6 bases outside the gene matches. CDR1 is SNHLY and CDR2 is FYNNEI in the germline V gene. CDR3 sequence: CASSGDRALYEQYF. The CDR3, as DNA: TGTGCCAGCAGTGGAGACAGGGCCCTCTACGAGCAGTACTTC. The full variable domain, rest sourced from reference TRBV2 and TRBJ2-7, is EPEVTQTPSHQVTQMGQEVILRCVPISNHLYFYWYRQILGQKVEFLVSFYNNEISEKSEIFDDQFSVERPDGSNFTLKIRSTKLEDSAMYFCASSGDRALYEQYFGPGTRLTVT.

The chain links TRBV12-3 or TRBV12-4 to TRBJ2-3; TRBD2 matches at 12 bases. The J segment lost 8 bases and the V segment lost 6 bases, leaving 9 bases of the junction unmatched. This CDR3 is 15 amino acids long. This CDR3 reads CASSPPSGRASTQYF. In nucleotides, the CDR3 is TGTGCCAGCAGCCCCCCTAGCGGGAGGGCCAGTACGCAGTATTTT.

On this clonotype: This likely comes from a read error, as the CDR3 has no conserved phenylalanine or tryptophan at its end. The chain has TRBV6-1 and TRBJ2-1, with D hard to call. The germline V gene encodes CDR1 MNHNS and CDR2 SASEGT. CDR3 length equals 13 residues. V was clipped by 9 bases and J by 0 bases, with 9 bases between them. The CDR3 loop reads CASKAGSYNEQFL. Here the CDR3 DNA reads TGTGCCAGTAAAGCAGGCTCCTACAATGAGCAGTTCCTC.

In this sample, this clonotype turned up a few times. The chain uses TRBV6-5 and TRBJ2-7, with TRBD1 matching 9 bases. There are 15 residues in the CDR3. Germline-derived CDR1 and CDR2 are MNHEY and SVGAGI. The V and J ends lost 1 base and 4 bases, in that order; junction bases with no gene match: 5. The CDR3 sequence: CASSYFGQGLYEQYF. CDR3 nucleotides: TGTGCCAGCAGTTACTTCGGACAGGGGCTTTACGAGCAGTACTTC.

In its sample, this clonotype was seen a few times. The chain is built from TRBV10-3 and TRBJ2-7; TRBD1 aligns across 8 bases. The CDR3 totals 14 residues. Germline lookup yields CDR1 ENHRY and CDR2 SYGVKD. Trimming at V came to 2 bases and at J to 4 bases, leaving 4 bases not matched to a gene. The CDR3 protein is CAISETGGGYEQYF. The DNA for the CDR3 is TGTGCCATCAGTGAGACAGGGGGAGGTTACGAGCAGTACTTC.

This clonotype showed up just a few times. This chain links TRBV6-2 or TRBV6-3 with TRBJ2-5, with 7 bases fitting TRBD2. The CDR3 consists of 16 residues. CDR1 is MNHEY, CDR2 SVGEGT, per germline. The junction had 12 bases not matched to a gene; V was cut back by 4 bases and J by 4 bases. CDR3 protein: CASSSRREMVRETQYF. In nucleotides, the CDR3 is TGTGCCAGCAGTTCGCGGCGGGAGATGGTACGAGAGACCCAGTACTTC.

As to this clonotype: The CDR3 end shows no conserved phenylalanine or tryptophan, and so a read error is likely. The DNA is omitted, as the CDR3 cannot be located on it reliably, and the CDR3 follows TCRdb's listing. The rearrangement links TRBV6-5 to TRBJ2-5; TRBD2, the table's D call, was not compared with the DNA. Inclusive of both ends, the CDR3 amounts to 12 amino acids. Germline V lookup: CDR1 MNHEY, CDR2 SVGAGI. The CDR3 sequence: CASSSGIAGLVC.

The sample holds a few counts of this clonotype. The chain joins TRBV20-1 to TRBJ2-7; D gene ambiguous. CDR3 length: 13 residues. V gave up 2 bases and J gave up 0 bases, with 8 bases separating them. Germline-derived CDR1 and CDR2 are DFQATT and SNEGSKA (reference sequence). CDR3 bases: TGCAGTGCTAGAAGGCCAGACTCCTACGAGCAGTACTTC. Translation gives CSARRPDSYEQYF.

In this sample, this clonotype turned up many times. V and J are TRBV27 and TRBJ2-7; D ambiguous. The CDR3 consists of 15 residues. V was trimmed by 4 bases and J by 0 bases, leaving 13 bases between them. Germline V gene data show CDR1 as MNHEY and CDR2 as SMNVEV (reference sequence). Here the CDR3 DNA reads TGTGCCAGCAGTTCCGACGCTACGAGCTCCTACGAGCAGTACTTC. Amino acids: CASSSDATSSYEQYF.

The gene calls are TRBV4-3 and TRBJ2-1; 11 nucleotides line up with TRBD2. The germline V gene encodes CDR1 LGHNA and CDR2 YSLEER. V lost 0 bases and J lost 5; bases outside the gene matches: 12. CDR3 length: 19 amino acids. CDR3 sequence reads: CASSQELPMTSGIDNEQFF. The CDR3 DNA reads TGCGCCAGCAGCCAAGAGCTCCCCATGACTAGCGGGATCGACAATGAGCAGTTCTTC.

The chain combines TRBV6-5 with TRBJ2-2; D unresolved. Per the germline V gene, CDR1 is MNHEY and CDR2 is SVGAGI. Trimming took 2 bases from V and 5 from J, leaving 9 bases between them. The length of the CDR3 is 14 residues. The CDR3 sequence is CASSYPRDTGELFF. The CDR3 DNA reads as TGTGCCAGCAGTTACCCCAGAGATACCGGGGAGCTGTTTTTT.

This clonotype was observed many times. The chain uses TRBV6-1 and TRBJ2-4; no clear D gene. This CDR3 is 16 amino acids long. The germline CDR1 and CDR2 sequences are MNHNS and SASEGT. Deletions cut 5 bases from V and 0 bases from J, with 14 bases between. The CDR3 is CASSSPTVLAKNIQYF. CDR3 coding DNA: TGTGCCAGCAGTAGCCCGACTGTACTAGCCAAAAACATTCAGTACTTC.

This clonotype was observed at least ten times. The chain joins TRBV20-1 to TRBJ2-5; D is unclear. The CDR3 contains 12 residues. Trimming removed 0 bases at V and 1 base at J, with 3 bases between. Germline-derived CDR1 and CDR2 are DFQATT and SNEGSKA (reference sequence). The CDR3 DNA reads TGCAGTGCTAGAGAGGGCCAAGAGACCCAGTACTTC. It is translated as CSAREGQETQYF.

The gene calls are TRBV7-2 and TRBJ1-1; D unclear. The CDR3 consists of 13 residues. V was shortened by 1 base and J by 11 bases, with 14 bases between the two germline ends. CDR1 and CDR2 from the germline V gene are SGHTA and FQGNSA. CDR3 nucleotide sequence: TGTGCCAGCAGCTTAGAAGGCCTCTTGGGGGCTTTCTTT. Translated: CASSLEGLLGAFF.

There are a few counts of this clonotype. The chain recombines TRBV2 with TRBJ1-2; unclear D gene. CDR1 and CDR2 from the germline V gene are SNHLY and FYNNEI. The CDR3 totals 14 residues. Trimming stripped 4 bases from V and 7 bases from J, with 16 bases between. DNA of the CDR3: TGTGCCAGCAGTGGAAGGACGGCTCACGGTGGCTACACCTTC. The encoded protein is CASSGRTAHGGYTF. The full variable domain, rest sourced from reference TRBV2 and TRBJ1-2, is EPEVTQTPSHQVTQMGQEVILRCVPISNHLYFYWYRQILGQKVEFLVSFYNNEISEKSEIFDDQFSVERPDGSNFTLKIRSTKLEDSAMYFCASSGRTAHGGYTFGSGTRLTVV.

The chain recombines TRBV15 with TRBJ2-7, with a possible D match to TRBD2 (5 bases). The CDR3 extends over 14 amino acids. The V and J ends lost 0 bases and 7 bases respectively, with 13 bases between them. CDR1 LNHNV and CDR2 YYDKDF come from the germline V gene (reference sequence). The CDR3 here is CATSREYEGLEQYF. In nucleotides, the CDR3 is TGTGCCACCAGCAGAGAATACGAGGGCCTGGAGCAGTACTTC.

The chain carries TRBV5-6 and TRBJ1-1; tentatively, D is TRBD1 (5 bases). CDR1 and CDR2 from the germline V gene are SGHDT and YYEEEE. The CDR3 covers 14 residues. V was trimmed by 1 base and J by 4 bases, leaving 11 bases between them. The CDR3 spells CASSLQGWGTEAFF. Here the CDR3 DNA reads TGTGCCAGCAGCTTGCAGGGTTGGGGCACTGAAGCTTTCTTT.

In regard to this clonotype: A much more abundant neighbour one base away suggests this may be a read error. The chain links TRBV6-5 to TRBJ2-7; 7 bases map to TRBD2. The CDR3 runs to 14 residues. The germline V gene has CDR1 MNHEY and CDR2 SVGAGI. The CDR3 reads CASRDRDYITEEYF. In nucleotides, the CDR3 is TGTGCCAGCAGGGACCGGGACTATATCACCGAGGAGTACTTC.

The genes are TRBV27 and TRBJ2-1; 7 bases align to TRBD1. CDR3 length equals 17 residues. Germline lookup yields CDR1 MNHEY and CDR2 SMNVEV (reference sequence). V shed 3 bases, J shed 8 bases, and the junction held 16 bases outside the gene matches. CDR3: CASSFGPGQASRDEQFF. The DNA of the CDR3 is TGTGCCAGCAGTTTCGGGCCCGGACAGGCCTCCCGGGATGAGCAGTTCTTC.

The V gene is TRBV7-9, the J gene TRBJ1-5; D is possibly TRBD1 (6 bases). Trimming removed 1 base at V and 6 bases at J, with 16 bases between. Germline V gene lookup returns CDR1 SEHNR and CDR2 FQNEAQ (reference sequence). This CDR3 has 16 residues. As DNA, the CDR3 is TGTGCCAGCAGCTTAGATGGCAGGGGTCCCCTTCAGCCCCAGCATTTT. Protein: CASSLDGRGPLQPQHF.

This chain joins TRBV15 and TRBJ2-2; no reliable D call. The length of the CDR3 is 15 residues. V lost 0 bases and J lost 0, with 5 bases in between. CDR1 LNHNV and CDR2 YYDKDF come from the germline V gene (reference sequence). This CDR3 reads CATSRDRPNTGELFF. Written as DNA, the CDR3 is TGTGCCACCAGCAGAGACAGGCCGAACACCGGGGAGCTGTTTTTT.

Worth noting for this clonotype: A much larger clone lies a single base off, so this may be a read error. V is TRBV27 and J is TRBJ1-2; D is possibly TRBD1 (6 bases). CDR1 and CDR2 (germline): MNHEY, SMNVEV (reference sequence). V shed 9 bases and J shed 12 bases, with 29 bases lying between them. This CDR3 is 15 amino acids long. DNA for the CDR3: TGTGCCAGAAGCACCTCCAATAGGGCAACAGGGAAACACACCTTC. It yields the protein CARSTSNRATGKHTF.

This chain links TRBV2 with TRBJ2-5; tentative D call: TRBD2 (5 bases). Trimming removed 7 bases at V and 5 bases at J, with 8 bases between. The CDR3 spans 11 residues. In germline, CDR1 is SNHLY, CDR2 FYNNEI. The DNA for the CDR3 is TGTGCCAGCATAAGAGGGGAGACCCAGTACTTC. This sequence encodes CASIRGETQYF.

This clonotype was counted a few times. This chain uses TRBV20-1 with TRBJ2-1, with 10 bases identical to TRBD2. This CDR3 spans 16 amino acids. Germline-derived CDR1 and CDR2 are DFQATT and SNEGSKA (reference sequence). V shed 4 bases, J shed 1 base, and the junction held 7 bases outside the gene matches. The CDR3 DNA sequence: TGCAGTGCTAACCCTGCTAGCGGGAGTTCCTACAATGAGCAGTTCTTC. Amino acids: CSANPASGSSYNEQFF.

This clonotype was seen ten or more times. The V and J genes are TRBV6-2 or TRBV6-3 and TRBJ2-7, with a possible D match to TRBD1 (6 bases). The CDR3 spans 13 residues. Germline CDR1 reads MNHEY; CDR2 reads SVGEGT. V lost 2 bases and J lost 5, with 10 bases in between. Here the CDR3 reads CASSYQHRDEQYF. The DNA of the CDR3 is TGTGCCAGCAGTTACCAGCACAGGGACGAGCAGTACTTC.

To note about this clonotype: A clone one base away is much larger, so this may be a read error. The CDR3 protein is CACRGGAGRNSPLHF. Here the CDR3 DNA reads TGTGCCTGCAGAGGGGGAGCAGGGCGGAATTCACCCCTCCACTTT. V gene TRBV6-1 combines with J gene TRBJ1-6; tentative D call: TRBD1 (6 bases). In germline, CDR1 is MNHNS, CDR2 SASEGT. The CDR3 runs 15 residues.

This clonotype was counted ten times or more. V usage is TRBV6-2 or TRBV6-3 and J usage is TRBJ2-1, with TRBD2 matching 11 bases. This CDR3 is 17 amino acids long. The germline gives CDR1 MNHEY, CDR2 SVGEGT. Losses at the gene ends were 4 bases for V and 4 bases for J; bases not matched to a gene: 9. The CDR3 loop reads CASSSGASGGFYNEQFF. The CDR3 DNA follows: TGTGCCAGCAGTTCCGGCGCTAGCGGGGGGTTTTACAATGAGCAGTTCTTC.

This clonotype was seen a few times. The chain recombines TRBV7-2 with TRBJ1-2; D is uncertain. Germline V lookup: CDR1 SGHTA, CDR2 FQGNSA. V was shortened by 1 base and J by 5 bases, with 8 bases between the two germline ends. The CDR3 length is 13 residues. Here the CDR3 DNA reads TGTGCCAGCAGCTTAGGGACGGAATATGGCTACACCTTC. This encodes CASSLGTEYGYTF.

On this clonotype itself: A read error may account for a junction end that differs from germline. The CDR3 region is CASSPPRSGSRYNKQFF. CDR3 bases: TGTGCCAGTAGTCCACCTCGTAGCGGGAGTCGGTACAATAAGCAGTTCTTC. J is TRBJ2-1 and V is TRBV19, with 9 bases that match TRBD2. Germline lookup yields CDR1 LNHDA and CDR2 SQIVND (reference sequence). The length of the CDR3 is 17 residues. The full variable domain, its missing parts supplied by reference TRBV19 and TRBJ2-1, is DGGITQSPKYLFRKEGQNVTLSCEQNLNHDAMYWYRQDPGQGLRLIYYSQIVNDFQKGDIAEGYSVSREKKESFPLTVTSAQKNPTAFYLCASSPPRSGSRYNKQFFGPGTRLTVL.

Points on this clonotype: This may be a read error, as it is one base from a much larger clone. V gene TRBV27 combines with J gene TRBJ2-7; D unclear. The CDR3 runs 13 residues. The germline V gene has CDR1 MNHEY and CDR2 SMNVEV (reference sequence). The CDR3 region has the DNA TGTGCCATCAGTCCGAATTACTCCTACGAGCAGTACTTC. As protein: CAISPNYSYEQYF.